Below are 31 T cell receptor beta chains sequenced from a single sample in a study of blood T cell repertoires in COVID-19 (dated by TCRdb to between 2020 and 2021). Receptor amplification or capture employed the immunoSEQ multiplex PCR assay. The source is immuneACCESS, and TCRdb retained only in-frame sequences with V and J called. Part of the clones is not carried over; for the studies checked, unresolved V genes explain less than half of this, and the remainder is unexplained. The sample has around 250,000 clones on record, roughly 88% of them singletons. The ten largest clones capture about 3% of the sample. The sequenced material came from peripheral blood. Receptors were obtained from a woman under 40 with active or convalescent COVID-19.

This chain connects TRBV11-2 to TRBJ2-5; 12 nucleotides line up with TRBD2. J gave up 5 bases and V 5 bases, and 6 bases lay outside the gene matches. The germline CDR1 and CDR2 sequences are SGHAT and FQNNGV. There are 15 residues in the CDR3. The CDR3 spells CASSLGTSGWETQYF. CDR3 coding DNA: TGTGCCAGCAGCCTGGGGACTAGCGGGTGGGAGACCCAGTACTTC.

This clone appeared a few times. The rearrangement uses TRBV19 and TRBJ1-5; TRBD1 matches at 7 bases. The CDR3 extends over 16 amino acids. Trimming removed 4 bases from V and 11 bases from J; junction bases left unmatched: 17. CDR1 is LNHDA and CDR2 is SQIVND in the germline V gene (reference sequence). The CDR3 sequence: CASSSDPDRRLLAQHF. In nucleotides, the CDR3 is TGTGCCAGTAGTAGTGACCCGGACAGGAGGCTTTTGGCCCAGCATTTT.

V usage is TRBV12-3 or TRBV12-4 and J usage is TRBJ2-1; no reliable D call. CDR3 length: 11 amino acids. V was pared by 6 bases and J by 8 bases, with 8 bases between. The CDR3 reads CASSLVHEQFF. CDR3 DNA: TGTGCCAGCAGCCTAGTCCATGAGCAGTTCTTC.

The chain links TRBV15 to TRBJ1-5; 7 positions agree with TRBD1. In germline, CDR1 is LNHNV, CDR2 YYDKDF (reference sequence). V dropped 4 bases and J dropped 4; count of bases not matched to a gene: 4. The CDR3 covers 14 residues. The CDR3 here is CATSTRGLNQPQHF. In DNA form, the CDR3 reads TGTGCCACCAGCACCAGGGGGTTAAATCAGCCCCAGCATTTT.

This clone has more than one count but fewer than ten. This sequence joins TRBV7-9 and TRBJ2-2; D remains ambiguous. The germline V and J ends were trimmed by 0 bases and 3 bases, with 5 bases remaining between them. The CDR3 spans 14 residues. CDR1 and CDR2 from the germline V gene are SEHNR and FQNEAQ (reference sequence). Here the CDR3 DNA reads TGTGCCAGCAGCTTAGCGTCGGACACCGGGGAGCTGTTTTTT. It encodes CASSLASDTGELFF.

The chain uses TRBV19 and TRBJ2-7; 8 bases line up with TRBD1. The CDR3 totals 15 residues. CDR1 LNHDA and CDR2 SQIVND come from the germline V gene (reference sequence). Unmatched junction bases numbered 11, after V lost 3 bases and J lost 7 bases. The CDR3 loop is CASSIRPGGAGEQYF. CDR3 coding DNA: TGTGCCAGTAGTATCAGGCCAGGGGGCGCGGGGGAGCAGTACTTC.

The chain employs TRBV10-1 and TRBJ1-1; D gene ambiguous. V was cut by 4 bases and J by 5 bases, with 17 bases left in between. This CDR3 has 15 residues. Germline V gives CDR1 WNHNN, CDR2 SYGVQD (reference sequence). Here the CDR3 DNA reads TGCGCCAGCAGTGCCCGGCGGGCAGGAGGGACTGAAGCTTTCTTT. Residues: CASSARRAGGTEAFF.

This rearrangement joins TRBV19 to TRBJ1-2; 9 bases align to TRBD1. This CDR3 contains 14 residues. With 4 bases clipped from V and 6 bases from J, the junction kept 6 bases outside the gene matches. Germline V gene data show CDR1 as LNHDA and CDR2 as SQIVND (reference sequence). This CDR3 reads CASSTRDRVHGYTF. CDR3 bases: TGTGCCAGTAGTACCCGGGACAGGGTCCATGGCTACACCTTC.

A word on this clone: At one end the junction does not follow the germline gene, possibly because of a read error. V gene TRBV7-7 combines with J gene TRBJ2-3; the match to TRBD2 covers 10 bases. The CDR3 runs 15 residues. CDR1 SSHAT and CDR2 FNYEAQ come from the germline V gene (reference sequence). CDR3 loop: CASSQSGGAIDTQYF. The CDR3 nucleotides are TGTGCTAGCAGCCAAAGCGGGGGGGCCATCGATACGCAGTATTTT.

The chain recombines TRBV5-8 with TRBJ2-3, with D possibly TRBD2 on 6 matching bases. This CDR3 comprises 15 residues. V lost 4 bases and J 2 bases, leaving 14 bases between the germline ends. Germline V lookup: CDR1 SGHTS, CDR2 YDEGEE. This chain's CDR3 is CASSAQRGLTDTQYF. The CDR3 nucleotides are TGTGCCAGCAGCGCGCAACGGGGACTCACAGATACGCAGTATTTT.

Remarks on this clone: Within the sample, other DNA sequences also encode this same CDR3. The J gene is TRBJ2-3, the V gene TRBV3-1 (or the pseudogene TRBV3-2); TRBD2 aligns across 9 bases. The length of the CDR3 is 21 residues. The germline CDR1 and CDR2 sequences are LGHDT and YNNKEL (reference sequence). The J segment lost 0 bases and the V segment lost 5 bases, leaving 21 bases of the junction unmatched. CDR3 DNA: TGTGCCAGCAGCTCGACTGGGGATTGGGCGGGGGGGCACCCTAGCACAGATACGCAGTATTTT. This translates into CASSSTGDWAGGHPSTDTQYF.

The chain carries TRBV18 and TRBJ2-5; TRBD1 is a possible D gene (7 bases). V dropped 4 bases and J dropped 2 bases, with 14 bases sitting between them. The length of the CDR3 is 15 residues. CDR1 and CDR2 (germline): KGHSH, LQKENI. The CDR3 reads CASSLAGQRQETQYF. The CDR3, as DNA: TGTGCCAGCTCACTCGCGGGACAGCGGCAAGAGACCCAGTACTTC.

The chain uses TRBV11-1 and TRBJ2-3; tentative D call: TRBD2 (5 bases). The CDR3 runs to 16 residues. CDR1 and CDR2 from the germline V gene are SGHAT and FQDESV (reference sequence). V shed 1 base and J shed 2 bases, with 13 bases lying between them. The CDR3 reads CASSLGTWTPTDTQYF. The CDR3 nucleotides read TGTGCCAGCAGCTTAGGCACCTGGACTCCCACAGATACGCAGTATTTT.

The V call is TRBV29-1, the J call TRBJ2-3; TRBD2 agrees at 12 bases. The V segment lost 3 bases and the J segment 6 bases; nucleotides outside the gene matches: 4. Per germline, CDR1 SQVTM and CDR2 ANQGSEA. The CDR3 totals 14 residues. This chain's CDR3 is CSVDGLAGRDTQYF. The CDR3, as DNA: TGCAGCGTTGACGGACTAGCGGGGCGTGATACGCAGTATTTT.

The chain uses TRBV9 and TRBJ2-3; the match to TRBD2 covers 8 bases. CDR3 size: 16 residues. Germline CDR1 and CDR2: SGDLS and YYNGEE. V was clipped by 0 bases and J by 2 bases; unmatched bases: 5. The CDR3 protein is CASSVGAGGYTDTQYF. Written as DNA, the CDR3 is TGTGCCAGCAGCGTAGGGGCGGGGGGTTACACAGATACGCAGTATTTT.

J is TRBJ2-3 and V is TRBV18, with 11 positions matching TRBD2. The CDR3 runs 17 residues. Germline assignment: CDR1 KGHSH and CDR2 LQKENI. Trimming took 5 bases from V and 4 from J; bases not matched to a gene: 11. In DNA form, the CDR3 reads TGTGCCAGCTCAGGCCTAGCGGGGGGCGCGAGCCCAGATACGCAGTATTTT. This encodes CASSGLAGGASPDTQYF.

The rearrangement joins TRBV6-6 to TRBJ2-5, with 11 nucleotides matching TRBD2. J lost 3 bases, V lost 6 bases, and 3 bases had no gene match. The germline V gene encodes CDR1 MNHNY and CDR2 SVGAGI (reference sequence). This CDR3 comprises 14 residues. CDR3 protein: CASRLAGGEETQYF. The DNA of the CDR3 is TGTGCCAGCAGGCTAGCGGGGGGCGAAGAGACCCAGTACTTC.

This sequence joins TRBV2 and TRBJ1-2, with D unresolved. Germline CDR1 SNHLY, CDR2 FYNNEI. V was pared by 6 bases and J by 8 bases, with 13 bases between. The CDR3 is made up of 12 amino acids. The CDR3 DNA sequence: TGTGCCAGCAGCCCCCAGGTATTAGGCTACACCTTC. Protein product: CASSPQVLGYTF.

This clone was seen just once. This chain joins TRBV27 and TRBJ2-5; a weak D match, TRBD1 (5 bases). This CDR3 is built from 14 residues. Per germline, CDR1 MNHEY and CDR2 SMNVEV (reference sequence). Trimming shortened V by 5 bases and J by 7 bases, and 17 bases separated the two germline ends. DNA of the CDR3: TGTGCCAGCAGTCCCTCGGGCAGGGTGGTGACCCAGTACTTC. It translates to CASSPSGRVVTQYF.

This rearrangement joins TRBV11-2 to TRBJ2-3, with D possibly TRBD1 on 6 matching bases. CDR1 and CDR2 from the germline V gene are SGHAT and FQNNGV. The CDR3 loop spans 12 amino acids. V was cut by 5 bases and J by 5 bases, with 8 bases left in between. The CDR3 DNA follows: TGTGCCAGCAGCGAAGGGGGAGATACGCAGTATTTT. Its protein is CASSEGGDTQYF.

J is TRBJ1-2 and V is TRBV28; D is uncertain. The CDR3 is made up of 15 amino acids. Germline V lookup: CDR1 MDHEN, CDR2 SYDVKM. The V and J ends lost 4 bases and 4 bases respectively, with 16 bases between them. For the CDR3, the DNA is TGTGCCAGCAGTTCTCCCCAGGAACTCGGCTATGGCTACACCTTC. Residues: CASSSPQELGYGYTF.

The CDR3 DNA reads TGCGCCAGCAGCTTCCCCTGGGACACCCTGAAAAGGGAGACCCAGTACTTC. It codes for CASSFPWDTLKRETQYF. The chain carries TRBV5-1 and TRBJ2-5; weak D call: TRBD1 (6 bases). CDR1 SGHRS and CDR2 YFSETQ come from the germline V gene. Trimming stripped 2 bases from V and 5 bases from J, with 22 bases between. The CDR3 is 17 amino acids.

The DNA for the CDR3 is TGTGCCAGTAGTATGAGCGGACGCCCGTTCTCTGGAAACACCATATATTTT. Translation gives CASSMSGRPFSGNTIYF. The chain links TRBV19 to TRBJ1-3; D unresolved. There are 17 residues in the CDR3. Trimming shortened V by 3 bases and J by 0 bases, and 15 bases separated the two germline ends. From germline, CDR1 is LNHDA and CDR2 SQIVND (reference sequence).

The chain is built from TRBV10-1 and TRBJ2-1; 7 bases are shared with TRBD1. The CDR3 has 13 amino acids. With 11 bases clipped from V and 0 bases from J, the junction kept 4 bases outside the gene matches. CDR1 and CDR2 (germline): WNHNN, SYGVQD (reference sequence). CDR3 protein: CASGGSSYNEQFF. In DNA form, the CDR3 reads TGCGCCTCAGGGGGAAGCTCCTACAATGAGCAGTTCTTC.

This chain uses TRBV18 with TRBJ1-2; 7 positions agree with TRBD1. Trimming at V came to 3 bases and at J to 7 bases, leaving 11 bases not matched to a gene. Germline loops: CDR1 KGHSH, CDR2 LQKENI. This CDR3 comprises 15 residues. As DNA, the CDR3 is TGTGCCAGCTCACCCTCAAATGACAGGGTGGGTGGCTACACCTTC. Protein sequence: CASSPSNDRVGGYTF.

CDR3 loop: CASSLVRGQGAFF. The CDR3 DNA follows: TGTGCCAGCAGCTTGGTGCGGGGGCAGGGAGCTTTCTTT. The V call is TRBV5-6, the J call TRBJ1-1; D might be TRBD1 (6 bases). The germline gives CDR1 SGHDT, CDR2 YYEEEE. The V and J ends lost 0 bases and 10 bases respectively, with 13 bases between them. CDR3 length: 13 amino acids.

V usage is TRBV30 and J usage is TRBJ2-6; TRBD1 matches 7 bases. The J segment lost 0 bases and the V segment lost 2 bases, leaving 1 base of the junction unmatched. CDR3 length equals 15 residues. Germline lookup yields CDR1 GTSNPN and CDR2 SVGIG (reference sequence). CDR3 in amino acids: CAWSRDSSGANVLTF. The CDR3 region has the DNA TGTGCCTGGAGTCGGGACAGCTCTGGGGCCAACGTCCTGACTTTC. Full variable domain (outside the CDR3, taken from reference TRBV30 and TRBJ2-6): SQTIHQWPATLVQPVGSPLSLECTVEGTSNPNLYWYRQAAGRGLQLLFYSVGIGQISSEVPQNLSASRPQDRQFILSSKKLLLSDSGFYLCAWSRDSSGANVLTFGAGSRLTVL.

The J gene is TRBJ1-2, the V gene TRBV10-3, with 7 bases lining up with TRBD1. The CDR3 totals 13 residues. Germline CDR1 is ENHRY and CDR2 is SYGVKD. Losses at the gene ends were 6 bases for V and 6 bases for J; bases not matched to a gene: 7. Written as DNA, the CDR3 is TGTGCCATCAGCCCGGGACAGAGCCATGGCTACACCTTC. This codes for CAISPGQSHGYTF.

CDR3 in DNA: TGTGCCAGCAGTGAGGAGCGGCTTTACCTCTATGGCTACACCTTC. Amino acid sequence: CASSEERLYLYGYTF. The V call is TRBV2, the J call TRBJ1-2; unclear D gene. This CDR3 has 15 amino acids. V lost 3 bases and J 4 bases, leaving 15 bases between the germline ends. Germline CDR1 reads SNHLY; CDR2 reads FYNNEI.

V gene TRBV10-3 combines with J gene TRBJ2-7; 8 bases are a match to TRBD1. The CDR3 runs to 13 residues. V trimming: 10 bases; J trimming: 5 bases; junction bases outside the gene matches: 10. Germline assignment: CDR1 ENHRY and CDR2 SYGVKD. In DNA form, the CDR3 reads TGTGCCACGAAAACCGGGACAGGTCACGAGCAGTACTTC. Protein sequence: CATKTGTGHEQYF.

The chain couples TRBV6-5 to TRBJ2-7, with 9 nucleotides matching TRBD1. The V segment lost 7 bases and the J segment 0 bases; nucleotides outside the gene matches: 7. Germline CDR1 reads MNHEY; CDR2 reads SVGAGI. The CDR3 is 15 residues long. This CDR3 reads CASIRDRGGSYEQYF. The CDR3 bases are TGTGCCAGCATTCGAGACAGGGGGGGCTCCTACGAGCAGTACTTC.